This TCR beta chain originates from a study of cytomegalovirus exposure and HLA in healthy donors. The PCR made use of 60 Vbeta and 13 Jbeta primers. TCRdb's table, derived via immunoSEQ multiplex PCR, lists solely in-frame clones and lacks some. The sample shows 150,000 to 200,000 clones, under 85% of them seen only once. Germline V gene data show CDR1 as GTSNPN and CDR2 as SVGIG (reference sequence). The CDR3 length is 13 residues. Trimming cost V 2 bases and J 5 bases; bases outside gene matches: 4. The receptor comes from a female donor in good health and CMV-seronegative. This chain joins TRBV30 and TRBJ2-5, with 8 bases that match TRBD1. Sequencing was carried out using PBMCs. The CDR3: CAWSTGGAETQYF. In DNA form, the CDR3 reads TGTGCCTGGAGTACAGGGGGAGCGGAGACCCAGTACTTC.